Below, 17 T cell receptor beta chains from the same sample are listed, as sequenced in a study of HIV-infected children after antiretroviral therapy interruption. The treatment denotes: PENTA 11 planned treatment interruption arm or continuous ART arm. A 3' RACE protocol on RNA, with unique molecular identifiers, produced the TCR library. TCRdb re-called the 3' RACE reads with MiXCR, one entry per CDR3 protein. The top ten hold approximately 0.9% of the sample, which has more than 35,000 distinct CDR3 sequences, less than 8.5% seen once. The sample was CD45RA+ CD4+ T cells from PBMCs, pooled from several time points, taken from a donor given antiretroviral therapy, either interrupted or continuous. Subset defined: naive CD4+ CD45RA+ CD45RO- T cells. The receptors originated from a pool of human donors with HIV.

This clonotype was detected ten times or more. This chain links TRBV5-4 with TRBJ1-3; no clear D. V lost 4 bases and J lost 4, with 18 bases in between. This CDR3 comprises 16 residues. Germline loops: CDR1 SGHNT, CDR2 YYREEE (reference sequence). CDR3 DNA: TGTGCCAGCAGCCCACTCCCCGTTGTTTCGGGAAACACCATATATTTT. Amino acids: CASSPLPVVSGNTIYF.

This clonotype was recorded at least ten times. The chain is built from TRBV27 and TRBJ1-6; TRBD1 matches 8 bases. V was clipped by 2 bases and J by 9 bases; unmatched bases: 6. The germline V gene has CDR1 MNHEY and CDR2 SMNVEV (reference sequence). The CDR3 is 15 residues long. The CDR3 region has the DNA TGTGCCAGCAGTTTAGGGACAGGACCACGTTCACCCCTCCACTTT. It codes for CASSLGTGPRSPLHF.

This clonotype has ten or more counts. The rearrangement joins TRBV12-3 or TRBV12-4 to TRBJ2-7; 7 nucleotides line up with TRBD2. The CDR3 covers 15 residues. V trimming: 6 bases; J trimming: 1 base; junction bases outside the gene matches: 9. In DNA, the CDR3 is TGTGCCAGCAGCCCTGCTAGCGGCATGTCCTACGAGCAGTACTTC. Translated: CASSPASGMSYEQYF.

At least ten counts were recorded for this clonotype. The chain uses TRBV24-1 and TRBJ1-5, with unresolved D. The CDR3 spans 13 residues. V lost 6 bases, J lost 1 base, and 6 bases lay in between. The germline gives CDR1 KGHDR, CDR2 SFDVKD. In DNA form, the CDR3 reads TGTGCCACCAGTCGGGGAAGCAATCAGCCCCAGCATTTT. It is translated as CATSRGSNQPQHF.

This clonotype was observed at least ten times. The chain is built from TRBV10-1 and TRBJ1-1, with unresolved D. CDR3 length equals 15 residues. The germline V and J ends were trimmed by 3 bases and 4 bases, with 15 bases remaining between them. Germline V gives CDR1 WNHNN, CDR2 SYGVQD (reference sequence). The CDR3 DNA sequence: TGCGCCAGCAGTGATAGGACCGCACCGACCACTGAAGCTTTCTTT. As protein: CASSDRTAPTTEAFF.

This clonotype was seen ten or more times. The rearrangement joins TRBV11-2 to TRBJ1-1; 10 positions match TRBD1. Trimming at V came to 4 bases and at J to 10 bases, leaving 15 bases not matched to a gene. This CDR3 is 16 amino acids long. The germline V gene encodes CDR1 SGHAT and CDR2 FQNNGV. The CDR3 loop is CASSSYLWGQGLGAFF. DNA for the CDR3: TGTGCCAGCAGCTCATACCTCTGGGGACAGGGGTTAGGAGCTTTCTTT.

This clonotype was counted ten times or more. J is TRBJ1-1 and V is TRBV5-1; 9 positions match TRBD1. Germline V gene lookup returns CDR1 SGHRS and CDR2 YFSETQ. After removal of 4 bases from V and 1 base from J, the junction contained 5 bases not matched to a gene. This CDR3 spans 15 amino acids. In DNA form, the CDR3 reads TGCGCCAGCAGCCCCGGACAGGGGCGGAACACTGAAGCTTTCTTT. This gives the protein CASSPGQGRNTEAFF.

This clonotype showed up just a few times. The chain couples TRBV12-3 or TRBV12-4 to TRBJ1-1; D not certain. V lost 1 base and J 4 bases, leaving 16 bases between the germline ends. CDR3 length: 16 amino acids. The DNA for the CDR3 is TGTGCCAGCAGTTTAGTTCCAGCAGGACGTACCACTGAAGCTTTCTTT. Translation gives CASSLVPAGRTTEAFF.

This clonotype has ten or more counts. The chain has TRBV13 and TRBJ2-7; 9 positions agree with TRBD1. Per germline, CDR1 PRHDT and CDR2 FYEKMQ (reference sequence). Unmatched junction bases numbered 9, after V lost 8 bases and J lost 10 bases. The CDR3 loop spans 12 amino acids. This chain's CDR3 is CASSRDRDEQYF. In nucleotides, the CDR3 is TGTGCCAGCTCCCGGGACAGGGATGAACAGTACTTC.

This clonotype was seen at least ten times. The genes are TRBV5-5 and TRBJ2-3, with 8 bases lining up with TRBD2. The germline V gene encodes CDR1 SGHKS and CDR2 YYEKEE (reference sequence). Trimming took 4 bases from V and 2 from J; bases not matched to a gene: 6. The CDR3 is 15 residues long. CDR3 nucleotide sequence: TGTGCCAGCAGCCCCGGACTAGCCAACACAGATACGCAGTATTTT. Residues: CASSPGLANTDTQYF. The complete variable domain, with remaining parts taken from reference TRBV5-5 and TRBJ2-3, reads DAGVTQSPTHLIKTRGQQVTLRCSPISGHKSVSWYQQVLGQGPQFIFQYYEKEERGRGNFPDRFSARQFPNYSSELNVNALLLGDSALYLCASSPGLANTDTQYFGPGTRLTVL.

The genes are TRBV19 and TRBJ2-1; TRBD1 agrees at 7 bases. The J segment lost 10 bases and the V segment lost 4 bases, leaving 10 bases of the junction unmatched. The CDR3 is 14 amino acids. Germline V CDR1 and CDR2: LNHDA, SQIVND (reference sequence). CDR3 sequence: CASSTKTGPLEQFF. The CDR3 nucleotides are TGTGCCAGTAGTACCAAGACAGGGCCCCTCGAGCAGTTCTTC.

This clonotype was recorded many times. The rearrangement joins TRBV4-3 to TRBJ2-1; 7 nucleotides line up with TRBD2. Germline V gene data show CDR1 as LGHNA and CDR2 as YSLEER. The CDR3 sequence is 15 residues long. The trim removed 0 bases at V and 6 bases at J, leaving 5 bases unmatched. The CDR3 here is CASSQEGLPSNEQFF. The DNA of the CDR3 is TGCGCCAGCAGCCAAGAGGGACTACCCAGCAATGAGCAGTTCTTC.

The V and J genes are TRBV29-1 and TRBJ2-7; tentative D call: TRBD2 (5 bases). Trimming shortened V by 6 bases and J by 10 bases, and 19 bases separated the two germline ends. This CDR3 contains 12 residues. Germline CDR1 reads SQVTM; CDR2 reads ANQGSEA. CDR3 in DNA: TGCAGCGTAGAGACACTAAGAGGACTCCAGTACTTC. It translates to CSVETLRGLQYF.

This clonotype came up many times. This rearrangement joins TRBV3-1 to TRBJ2-7; D gene unclear. Trimming stripped 3 bases from V and 2 bases from J, with 8 bases between. This CDR3 is 13 amino acids long. Germline V gene data show CDR1 as LGHDT and CDR2 as YNNKEL (reference sequence). In DNA form, the CDR3 reads TGTGCCAGCAGCCAGAGGACGACCTACGAGCAGTACTTC. This translates into CASSQRTTYEQYF.

The V call is TRBV6-6, the J call TRBJ1-1, with D maybe TRBD1 (5 bases). Germline V gene lookup returns CDR1 MNHNY and CDR2 SVGAGI (reference sequence). The V gene lost 7 bases and the J gene lost 6 bases, with 15 bases spanning the gap. The CDR3 totals 13 residues. CDR3 sequence reads: CASNRQTVPEAFF. The CDR3 DNA sequence: TGTGCCAGCAATAGACAGACAGTCCCTGAAGCTTTCTTT.

This clonotype was seen only a few times. The CDR3 sequence: CASSISDTGELFF. The CDR3 DNA sequence: TGTGCCAGTAGTATCTCGGATACCGGGGAGCTGTTTTTT. This chain connects TRBV19 to TRBJ2-2; the D is unclear. Deletions cut 3 bases from V and 5 bases from J, with 7 bases between. CDR1 is LNHDA, CDR2 SQIVND, per germline (reference sequence). The CDR3 runs to 13 residues.

This clonotype was seen at least ten times. CDR3 DNA sequence: TGTGCCAGCAGTCTGACACTAGCGGGAGGGCCCAGCACAGATACGCAGTATTTT. This translates into CASSLTLAGGPSTDTQYF. The genes are TRBV2 and TRBJ2-3, with 13 bases aligning to TRBD2. V trimming: 5 bases; J trimming: 0 bases; junction bases outside the gene matches: 8. The CDR3 spans 18 residues. The germline CDR1 and CDR2 sequences are SNHLY and FYNNEI.